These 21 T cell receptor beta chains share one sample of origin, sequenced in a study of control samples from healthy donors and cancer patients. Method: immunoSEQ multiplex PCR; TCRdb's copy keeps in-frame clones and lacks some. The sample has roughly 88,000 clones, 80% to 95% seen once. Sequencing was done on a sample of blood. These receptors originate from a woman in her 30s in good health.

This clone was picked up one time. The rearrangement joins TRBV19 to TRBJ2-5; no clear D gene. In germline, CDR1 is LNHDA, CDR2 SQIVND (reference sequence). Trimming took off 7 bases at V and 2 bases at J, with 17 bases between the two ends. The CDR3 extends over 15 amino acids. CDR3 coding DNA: TGTGCCAGTACAGCTGGCCAGGCCCAACAAGAGACCCAGTACTTC. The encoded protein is CASTAGQAQQETQYF.

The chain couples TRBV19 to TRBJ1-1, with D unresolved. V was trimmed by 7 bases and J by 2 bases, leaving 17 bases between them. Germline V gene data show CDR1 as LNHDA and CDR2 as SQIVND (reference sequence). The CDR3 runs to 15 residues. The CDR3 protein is CASIPSQVGNTEAFF. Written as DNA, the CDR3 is TGTGCCAGTATCCCGAGCCAGGTTGGAAACACTGAAGCTTTCTTT.

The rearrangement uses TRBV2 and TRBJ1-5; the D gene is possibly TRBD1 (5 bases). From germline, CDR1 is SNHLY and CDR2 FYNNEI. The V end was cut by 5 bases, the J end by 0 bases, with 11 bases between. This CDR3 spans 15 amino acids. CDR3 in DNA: TGTGCCAGCAGTAAACAGGATAATAGCAATCAGCCCCAGCATTTT. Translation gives CASSKQDNSNQPQHF.

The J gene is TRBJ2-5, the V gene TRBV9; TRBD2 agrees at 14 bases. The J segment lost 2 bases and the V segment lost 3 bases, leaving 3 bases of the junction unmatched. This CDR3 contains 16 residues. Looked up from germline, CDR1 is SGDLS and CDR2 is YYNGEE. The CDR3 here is CASSARLAGGQETQYF. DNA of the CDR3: TGTGCCAGCAGCGCCCGACTAGCGGGGGGGCAAGAGACCCAGTACTTC.

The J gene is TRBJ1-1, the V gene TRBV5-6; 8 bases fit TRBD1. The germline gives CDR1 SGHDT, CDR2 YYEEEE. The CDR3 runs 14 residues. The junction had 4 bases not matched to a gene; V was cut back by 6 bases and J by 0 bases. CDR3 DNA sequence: TGTGCCAGCATCGAGACAGGGGTGAACACTGAAGCTTTCTTT. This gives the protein CASIETGVNTEAFF.

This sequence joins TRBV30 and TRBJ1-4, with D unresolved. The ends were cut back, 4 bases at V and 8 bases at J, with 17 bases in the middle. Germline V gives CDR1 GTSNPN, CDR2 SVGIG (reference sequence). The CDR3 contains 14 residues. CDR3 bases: TGTGCCTGGACCAAACATGGAGGGAAGGAAAAACTGTTTTTT. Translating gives CAWTKHGGKEKLFF.

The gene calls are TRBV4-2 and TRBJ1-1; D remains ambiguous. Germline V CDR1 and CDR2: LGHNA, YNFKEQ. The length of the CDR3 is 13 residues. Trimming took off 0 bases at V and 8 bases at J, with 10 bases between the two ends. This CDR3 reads CASSQDRGLEAFF. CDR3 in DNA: TGTGCCAGCAGCCAAGATCGTGGCCTCGAAGCTTTCTTT.

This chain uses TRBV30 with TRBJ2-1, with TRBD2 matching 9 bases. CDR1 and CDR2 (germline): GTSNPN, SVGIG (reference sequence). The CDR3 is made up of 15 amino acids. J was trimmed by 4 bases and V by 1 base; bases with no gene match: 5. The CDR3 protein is CAWSGGLAGYNEQFF. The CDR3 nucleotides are TGTGCCTGGAGTGGAGGTCTAGCGGGATACAATGAGCAGTTCTTC.

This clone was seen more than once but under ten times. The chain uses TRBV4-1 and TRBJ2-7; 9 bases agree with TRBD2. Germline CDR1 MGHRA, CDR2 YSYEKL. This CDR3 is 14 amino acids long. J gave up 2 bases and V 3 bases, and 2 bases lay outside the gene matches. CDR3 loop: CASSQGLATYEQYF. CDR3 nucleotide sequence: TGCGCCAGCAGCCAGGGACTAGCAACCTACGAGCAGTACTTC.

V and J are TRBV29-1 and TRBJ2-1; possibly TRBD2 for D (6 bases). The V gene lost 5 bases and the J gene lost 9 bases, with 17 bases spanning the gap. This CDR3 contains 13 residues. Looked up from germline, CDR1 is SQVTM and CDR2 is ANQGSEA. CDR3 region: CSVLAGRWVEQFF. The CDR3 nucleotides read TGCAGCGTTCTTGCGGGGAGGTGGGTTGAGCAGTTCTTC.

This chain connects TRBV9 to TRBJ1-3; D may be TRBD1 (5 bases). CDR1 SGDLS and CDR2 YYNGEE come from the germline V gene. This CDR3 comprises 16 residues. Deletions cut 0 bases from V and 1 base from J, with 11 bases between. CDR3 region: CASSVGGRASGNTIYF. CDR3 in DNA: TGTGCCAGCAGCGTAGGGGGCAGGGCGTCTGGAAACACCATATATTTT.

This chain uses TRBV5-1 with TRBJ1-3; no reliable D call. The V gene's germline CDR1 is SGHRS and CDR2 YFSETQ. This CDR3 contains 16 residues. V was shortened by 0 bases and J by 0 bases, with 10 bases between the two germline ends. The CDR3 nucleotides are TGCGCCAGCAGCTTGGTAGGGCTGGACTCTGGAAACACCATATATTTT. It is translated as CASSLVGLDSGNTIYF.

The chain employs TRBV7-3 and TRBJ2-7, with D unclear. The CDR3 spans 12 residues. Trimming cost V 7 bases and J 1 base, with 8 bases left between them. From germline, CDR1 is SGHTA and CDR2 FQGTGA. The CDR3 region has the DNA TGTGCCAGCACCTTCAGATCCTACGAGCAGTACTTC. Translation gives CASTFRSYEQYF.

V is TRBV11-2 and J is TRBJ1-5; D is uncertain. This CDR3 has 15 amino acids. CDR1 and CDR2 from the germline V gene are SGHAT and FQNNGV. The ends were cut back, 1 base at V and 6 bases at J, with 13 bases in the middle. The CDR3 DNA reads TGTGCCAGCAGCTTAGGGACGTCCTTGACTCAGCCCCAGCATTTT. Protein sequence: CASSLGTSLTQPQHF. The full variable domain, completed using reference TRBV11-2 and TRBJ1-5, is EAGVAQSPRYKIIEKRQSVAFWCNPISGHATLYWYQQILGQGPKLLIQFQNNGVVDDSQLPKDRFSAERLKGVDSTLKIQPAKLEDSAVYLCASSLGTSLTQPQHFGDGTRLSIL.

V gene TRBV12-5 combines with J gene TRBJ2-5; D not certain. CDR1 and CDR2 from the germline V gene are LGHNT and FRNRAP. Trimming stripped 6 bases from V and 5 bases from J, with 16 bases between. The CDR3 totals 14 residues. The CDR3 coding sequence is TGTGCTAGTGGCCCCCCGCCGGACGGGGAGACCCAGTACTTC. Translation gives CASGPPPDGETQYF.

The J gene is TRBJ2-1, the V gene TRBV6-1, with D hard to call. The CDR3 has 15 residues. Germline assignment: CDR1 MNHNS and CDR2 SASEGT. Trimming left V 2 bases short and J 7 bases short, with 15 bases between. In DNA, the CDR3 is TGTGCCAGCAGTGAAATAGGGCTGTGGGGTAATGAGCAGTTCTTC. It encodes CASSEIGLWGNEQFF.

The CDR3 coding sequence is TGTGCCAGTAGTTCCCGACAAAACATTCAGTACTTC. The encoded protein is CASSSRQNIQYF. The gene calls are TRBV19 and TRBJ2-4; D remains ambiguous. CDR1 and CDR2 from the germline V gene are LNHDA and SQIVND (reference sequence). CDR3 size: 12 residues. V was clipped by 5 bases and J by 5 bases, with 7 bases between them.

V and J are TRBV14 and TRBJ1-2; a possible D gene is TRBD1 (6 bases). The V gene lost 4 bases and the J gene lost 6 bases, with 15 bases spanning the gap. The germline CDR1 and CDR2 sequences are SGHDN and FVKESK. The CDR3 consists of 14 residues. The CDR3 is CASSRQDLRNGYTF. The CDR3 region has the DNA TGTGCCAGCAGCCGACAGGATTTGAGGAATGGCTACACCTTC. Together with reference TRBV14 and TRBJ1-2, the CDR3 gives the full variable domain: EAGVTQFPSHSVIEKGQTVTLRCDPISGHDNLYWYRRVMGKEIKFLLHFVKESKQDESGMPNNRFLAERTGGTYSTLKVQPAELEDSGVYFCASSRQDLRNGYTFGSGTRLTVV.

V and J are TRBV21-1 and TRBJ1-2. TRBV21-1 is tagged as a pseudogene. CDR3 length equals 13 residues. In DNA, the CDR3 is TGTGCCAGCAGCAAACGCAGGGCGGGTGGCTACACCTTC. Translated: CASSKRRAGGYTF.

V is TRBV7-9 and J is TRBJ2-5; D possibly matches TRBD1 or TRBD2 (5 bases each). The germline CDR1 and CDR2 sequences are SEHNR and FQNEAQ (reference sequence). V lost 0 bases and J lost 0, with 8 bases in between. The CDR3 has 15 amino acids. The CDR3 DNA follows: TGTGCCAGCAGCTTAGCGCTGGGACACCAAGAGACCCAGTACTTC. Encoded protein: CASSLALGHQETQYF. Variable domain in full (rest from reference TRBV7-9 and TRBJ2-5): DTGVSQNPRHKITKRGQNVTFRCDPISEHNRLYWYRQTLGQGPEFLTYFQNEAQLEKSRLLSDRFSAERPKGSFSTLEIQRTEQGDSAMYLCASSLALGHQETQYFGPGTRLLVL.

CDR3 in DNA: TGTGCCAGCAGTAGCCCAGGGAGGGGATCCTACGAGCAGTACTTC. Its translation: CASSSPGRGSYEQYF. This chain connects TRBV28 to TRBJ2-7; 7 nucleotides agree with TRBD2. Germline V gene lookup returns CDR1 MDHEN and CDR2 SYDVKM. This CDR3 is built from 15 residues. The V gene end was trimmed by 5 bases and the J gene end by 1 base; junction bases not matched to a gene: 8.